The next 29 T cell receptor beta chains were all read from a single sample in a study of blood T cell repertoires in COVID-19. Clones were read by immunoSEQ multiplex PCR, and TCRdb kept only the in-frame ones, dropping some. The sample has approximately 210,000 clones, approximately 89% seen once; the top ten hold more than 4.5%. Source material: peripheral blood. These receptors came from a woman aged 40 to 55 with acute or convalescent COVID-19.

V is TRBV11-1 and J is TRBJ2-1, with 8 positions matching TRBD2. The germline CDR1 and CDR2 sequences are SGHAT and FQDESV (reference sequence). V lost 5 bases to trimming and J lost 4 bases; unmatched junction nucleotides: 4. This CDR3 has 14 amino acids. The CDR3 region is CASSLRGGYNEQFF. The CDR3 nucleotides are TGTGCCAGCAGCCTTCGCGGGGGGTACAATGAGCAGTTCTTC.

The CDR3 sequence: CASSYNPPGGTNEKLFF. The CDR3 DNA sequence: TGTGCCAGCAGCTACAACCCCCCGGGAGGAACTAATGAAAAACTGTTTTTT. The V gene is TRBV2, the J gene TRBJ1-4; D not certain. This CDR3 contains 17 residues. V lost 6 bases, J lost 1 base, and 18 bases lay in between. Germline V gives CDR1 SNHLY, CDR2 FYNNEI.

DNA of the CDR3: TGTGCCATCAAGGACAGACTTTATGGCTACACCTTC. Translated: CAIKDRLYGYTF. The V call is TRBV10-3, the J call TRBJ1-2, with a tentative D call TRBD1 (6 bases). Trimming removed 7 bases at V and 5 bases at J, with 11 bases between. This CDR3 is 12 amino acids long. Germline loops: CDR1 ENHRY, CDR2 SYGVKD.

This CDR3 is CATPGQETQYF. The CDR3 bases are TGTGCCACTCCCGGACAGGAGACCCAGTACTTC. The rearrangement links TRBV24-1 to TRBJ2-5; weak D call: TRBD1 (6 bases). CDR1 and CDR2 (germline): KGHDR, SFDVKD. V was trimmed by 10 bases and J by 5 bases, leaving 10 bases between them. The CDR3 runs to 11 residues.

The chain uses TRBV7-2 and TRBJ2-4, with 9 bases aligning to TRBD2. The V gene end was trimmed by 4 bases and the J gene end by 9 bases; junction bases not matched to a gene: 10. CDR3 length: 15 residues. From germline, CDR1 is SGHTA and CDR2 FQGNSA. The CDR3 DNA sequence: TGTGCCAGCAGCTCCAGGATAGCGGGGGTGGCCATTCAGTACTTC. This gives the protein CASSSRIAGVAIQYF.

This clone was observed once. The chain employs TRBV18 and TRBJ2-5; D may be TRBD1 (5 bases). The CDR3 is made up of 14 amino acids. Germline V gene data show CDR1 as KGHSH and CDR2 as LQKENI. The V end lost 2 bases, the J end lost 5 bases, and 12 bases lay between the germline ends. This CDR3 is CASSPRQGWETQYF. CDR3 nucleotide sequence: TGTGCCAGCTCACCAAGGCAGGGTTGGGAGACCCAGTACTTC.

The chain combines TRBV18 with TRBJ1-2, with D hard to call. The V end was cut by 2 bases, the J end by 4 bases, with 8 bases between. This CDR3 comprises 13 residues. CDR1 KGHSH and CDR2 LQKENI come from the germline V gene. The CDR3 bases are TGTGCCAGCTCACCAGGGCAGGTCTATGGCTACACCTTC. This encodes CASSPGQVYGYTF.

This clone has only a few counts. The chain joins TRBV30 to TRBJ2-1; the match to TRBD2 covers 12 bases. The CDR3 has 13 residues. V trimming: 2 bases; J trimming: 8 bases; junction bases outside the gene matches: 1. Germline V gene lookup returns CDR1 GTSNPN and CDR2 SVGIG (reference sequence). CDR3 nucleotides: TGTGCCTGGAGTCTAGCGGGGGGGTATGAGCAGTTCTTC. It translates to CAWSLAGGYEQFF. Full variable domain (rest looked up from reference TRBV30 and TRBJ2-1): SQTIHQWPATLVQPVGSPLSLECTVEGTSNPNLYWYRQAAGRGLQLLFYSVGIGQISSEVPQNLSASRPQDRQFILSSKKLLLSDSGFYLCAWSLAGGYEQFFGPGTRLTVL.

V gene TRBV9 combines with J gene TRBJ1-1; no clear D. The germline CDR1 and CDR2 sequences are SGDLS and YYNGEE. This CDR3 region has 13 residues. V lost 4 bases to trimming and J lost 0 bases, with 7 bases between them. The CDR3 DNA sequence: TGTGCCAGCAGCCTGACACTGAACACTGAAGCTTTCTTT. This codes for CASSLTLNTEAFF.

The gene calls are TRBV19 and TRBJ1-1; TRBD1 aligns across 8 bases. Germline values: CDR1 LNHDA, CDR2 SQIVND (reference sequence). Germline trimming cut 9 bases from V and 1 base from J; bases unmatched to any gene: 7. This CDR3 has 14 amino acids. CDR3 coding DNA: TGTGCCAGCAAAGGACAGGGCGCGAACACTGAAGCTTTCTTT. It is translated as CASKGQGANTEAFF.

This chain uses TRBV7-2 with TRBJ1-1, with D tentatively TRBD1 (6 bases). Trimming left V 6 bases short and J 1 base short, with 18 bases between. This CDR3 spans 16 amino acids. CDR1 SGHTA and CDR2 FQGNSA come from the germline V gene. The CDR3 bases are TGTGCCAGCAGTCCCGACAGGCGACTAACGAACACTGAAGCTTTCTTT. As protein: CASSPDRRLTNTEAFF.

This chain uses TRBV11-2 with TRBJ2-7; a possible D gene is TRBD1 (5 bases). The germline CDR1 and CDR2 sequences are SGHAT and FQNNGV. V lost 1 base and J lost 4, with 11 bases in between. The CDR3 extends over 14 amino acids. CDR3 sequence reads: CASSLGAAGYEQYV. The DNA of the CDR3 is TGTGCCAGCAGCTTAGGGGCGGCAGGGTACGAGCAGTACGTC.

A single count supports this clone. This rearrangement joins TRBV18 to TRBJ1-2; 9 bases map to TRBD1. V was pared by 0 bases and J by 8 bases, with 4 bases of the junction left unmatched. Germline-derived CDR1 and CDR2 are KGHSH and LQKENI. There are 14 residues in the CDR3. The CDR3 sequence: CASSPPRQGGGYTF. DNA of the CDR3: TGTGCCAGCTCACCACCCAGACAGGGGGGGGGCTACACCTTC.

This sequence joins TRBV9 and TRBJ1-1; D is uncertain. The CDR3 is made up of 14 amino acids. With 4 bases removed from V and 0 bases from J, the gap between germline ends came to 10 bases. In germline, CDR1 is SGDLS, CDR2 YYNGEE. CDR3 sequence: CASSTRLLNTEAFF. The CDR3, as DNA: TGTGCCAGCAGCACCCGACTGCTGAACACTGAAGCTTTCTTT.

In this sample, this clone turned up a few times. The same CDR3 can be traced to other DNA sequences in this sample. CDR3 amino acids: CASSVRTGELFF. The CDR3 DNA sequence: TGTGCCAGCAGCGTTCGCACCGGGGAGCTGTTTTTT. The chain has TRBV9 and TRBJ2-2; unclear D gene. This CDR3 comprises 12 residues. Germline lookup yields CDR1 SGDLS and CDR2 YYNGEE. With 2 bases removed from V and 4 bases from J, the gap between germline ends came to 3 bases.

This chain links TRBV27 with TRBJ1-2; 7 nucleotides align to TRBD1. The CDR3 loop spans 13 amino acids. Germline CDR1 MNHEY, CDR2 SMNVEV (reference sequence). J was trimmed by 8 bases and V by 4 bases; bases with no gene match: 7. The CDR3 region has the DNA TGTGCCAGCAGTTCGCATGACAGGGTCGGCTACACCTTC. Translated, it gives CASSSHDRVGYTF.

Only one count was recorded for this clone. The chain links TRBV15 to TRBJ2-5, with 8 bases fitting TRBD2. The V gene end was trimmed by 1 base and the J gene end by 7 bases; junction bases not matched to a gene: 5. Germline-derived CDR1 and CDR2 are LNHNV and YYDKDF (reference sequence). The CDR3 sequence is 14 residues long. CDR3 region: CATSRGGGPGTQYF. CDR3 sequence (DNA): TGTGCCACCAGCAGAGGCGGGGGGCCAGGGACCCAGTACTTC.

This sequence joins TRBV18 and TRBJ1-2, with 7 bases matching TRBD1. The ends lost 8 bases at V and 6 bases at J; junction bases unmatched: 12. The CDR3 has 14 amino acids. Germline V gene lookup returns CDR1 KGHSH and CDR2 LQKENI. The CDR3 protein is CASDTQGGVNGYTF. Here the CDR3 DNA reads TGTGCCAGCGACACCCAGGGGGGTGTCAATGGCTACACCTTC.

The chain joins TRBV6-5 to TRBJ2-2; D gene uncertain. The CDR3 consists of 13 residues. Germline V gives CDR1 MNHEY, CDR2 SVGAGI. CDR3 protein: CVGSPRPGGELFF. The CDR3, as DNA: TGTGTCGGGTCCCCTCGTCCGGGCGGGGAGCTGTTTTTT.

The chain has TRBV10-3 and TRBJ1-4, with D unclear. Germline CDR1 and CDR2: ENHRY and SYGVKD. V was shortened by 5 bases and J by 3 bases, with 10 bases between the two germline ends. This CDR3 region has 14 residues. CDR3 sequence: CAISSGGPNEKLFF. The DNA of the CDR3 is TGTGCCATCAGTTCCGGAGGACCTAATGAAAAACTGTTTTTT.

V is TRBV5-8 and J is TRBJ2-7; D may be TRBD1 (5 bases). From germline, CDR1 is SGHTS and CDR2 YDEGEE. The CDR3 totals 15 residues. Trimming stripped 4 bases from V and 3 bases from J, with 17 bases between. The chain's CDR3 is CASSEVKGLGYEQYV. The CDR3, as DNA: TGTGCCAGCAGCGAGGTGAAGGGGTTAGGCTACGAGCAGTACGTC.

CDR3 DNA sequence: TGTGCCAGCAGCCCGGGTGCGAACTATGGCTACACCTTC. The encoded protein is CASSPGANYGYTF. The chain recombines TRBV5-4 with TRBJ1-2; no firm D call. Trimming removed 4 bases at V and 2 bases at J, with 9 bases between. The germline gives CDR1 SGHNT, CDR2 YYREEE (reference sequence). The CDR3 runs 13 residues.

This chain links TRBV6-6 with TRBJ2-5, with D maybe TRBD2 (6 bases). Per the germline V gene, CDR1 is MNHNY and CDR2 is SVGAGI (reference sequence). The CDR3 loop spans 17 amino acids. Trimming took 5 bases from V and 0 from J, leaving 19 bases between them. For the CDR3, the DNA is TGTGCCAGCAGTCGAGGAGTCCTGCTAGCGTACCAAGAGACCCAGTACTTC. Protein product: CASSRGVLLAYQETQYF.

The V and J genes are TRBV5-1 and TRBJ1-1; TRBD1 matches 7 bases. Germline V CDR1 and CDR2: SGHRS, YFSETQ. The J segment lost 4 bases and the V segment lost 4 bases, leaving 10 bases of the junction unmatched. This CDR3 region has 15 residues. The CDR3 region has the DNA TGCGCCAGCAGCCTGATTACAGGGGCGGGCACTGAAGCTTTCTTT. It is translated as CASSLITGAGTEAFF. Filled out from reference TRBV5-1 and TRBJ1-1, the complete variable domain reads KAGVTQTPRYLIKTRGQQVTLSCSPISGHRSVSWYQQTPGQGLQFLFEYFSETQRNKGNFPGRFSGRQFSNSRSEMNVSTLELGDSALYLCASSLITGAGTEAFFGQGTRLTVV.

This chain joins TRBV11-2 and TRBJ1-4; the D is unclear. Germline loops: CDR1 SGHAT, CDR2 FQNNGV. V lost 2 bases, J lost 6 bases, and 16 bases lay in between. The CDR3 totals 16 residues. CDR3 coding DNA: TGTGCCAGCAGCTTAAGAGAGAGTGCTACTGATGAAAAACTGTTTTTT. Its protein product is CASSLRESATDEKLFF.

This chain connects TRBV14 to TRBJ1-2, with D uncertain. CDR3 size: 14 residues. Germline CDR1 SGHDN, CDR2 FVKESK. V lost 7 bases and J lost 4, with 16 bases in between. The CDR3: CASTAGPNFYGYTF. CDR3 nucleotide sequence: TGTGCCAGCACCGCAGGCCCAAACTTCTATGGCTACACCTTC.

The chain employs TRBV19 and TRBJ1-1, with D uncertain. This CDR3 has 13 residues. The V gene's germline CDR1 is LNHDA and CDR2 SQIVND (reference sequence). V was cut by 3 bases and J by 1 base, with 6 bases left in between. CDR3 region: CASSMARNTEAFF. DNA for the CDR3: TGTGCCAGTAGTATGGCCAGGAACACTGAAGCTTTCTTT.

V is TRBV5-6 and J is TRBJ1-6, with 7 bases aligning to TRBD1. Germline lookup yields CDR1 SGHDT and CDR2 YYEEEE. V shed 0 bases, J shed 7 bases, and the junction held 10 bases outside the gene matches. This CDR3 has 17 residues. The CDR3 DNA follows: TGTGCCAGCAGCTTGGGGGAGACACAGGGGCGGAATTCACCCCTCCACTTT. This gives the protein CASSLGETQGRNSPLHF.

This clone showed up just a few times. V and J are TRBV24-1 and TRBJ2-3, with D possibly being TRBD2 (6 bases). The CDR3 is made up of 16 amino acids. Germline-derived CDR1 and CDR2 are KGHDR and SFDVKD. Deletions cut 5 bases from V and 1 base from J, with 15 bases between. CDR3 in amino acids: CATSVGGGTRTDTQYF. The CDR3 DNA is TGTGCCACCAGTGTTGGCGGCGGGACTCGCACAGATACGCAGTATTTT.